The 20 T cell receptor beta chains reported below all come from one sample, sequenced in a study of Graves' ophthalmopathy and Graves' hyperthyroidism (dated by TCRdb to 2016 to 2019). The data were produced on an Illumina HiSeq 2000. For repertoire sequencing, the TCR beta CDR3 regions were amplified from RNA transcripts. A first-round RT-PCR used HTBI primers with the Qiagen OneStep RT-PCR kit, followed by a second-round multiplex PCR, size selection and purification. Starting from the raw public reads, TCRdb applied fastp trimming at Q25, assembled clones with MiXCR and retained in-frame beta chains. Each record represents a unique CDR3 protein, reported with the most common genes and DNA among its rows. The table for this sample lists around 1,200,000 distinct CDR3 sequences; roughly two fifths of them were counted only once. Approximately 10% of the sample is taken by the ten largest. Sequenced input: peripheral blood or thyroid tissue (not recorded which). The receptors stem from an adult man with Graves' hyperthyroidism.

This clonotype was recorded at least ten times. The chain employs TRBV20-1 and TRBJ1-6; D is perhaps TRBD1 (6 bases). Germline values: CDR1 DFQATT, CDR2 SNEGSKA (reference sequence). This CDR3 contains 14 residues. The V gene lost 7 bases and the J gene lost 5 bases, with 15 bases spanning the gap. Here the CDR3 DNA reads TGCAGTGGGTTGCGGGACAACAATAATTCACCCCTCCACTTT. Its protein product is CSGLRDNNNSPLHF.

This clonotype came up many times. The rearrangement uses TRBV7-2 and TRBJ1-1; the D is unclear. The CDR3 covers 13 residues. Trimming left V 1 base short and J 4 bases short, with 7 bases between. Germline CDR1 and CDR2: SGHTA and FQGNSA. CDR3: CASSLVGSTEAFF. In nucleotides, the CDR3 is TGTGCCAGCAGCTTAGTAGGTAGCACTGAAGCTTTCTTT.

About this clonotype: A single base separates this from a much larger clone, so it may be a read error. V gene TRBV5-1 combines with J gene TRBJ2-7; 11 positions agree with TRBD1. The germline V gene encodes CDR1 SGHRS and CDR2 YFSETQ. This CDR3 contains 17 residues. The CDR3 spells CAGSPSLLGQGVIEQYF. CDR3 nucleotide sequence: TGCGCCGGCAGCCCCTCACTGCTGGGACAGGGGGTTATCGAGCAGTACTTC. Drawing the rest from reference TRBV5-1 and TRBJ2-7, the complete variable domain is KAGVTQTPRYLIKTRGQQVTLSCSPISGHRSVSWYQQTPGQGLQFLFEYFSETQRNKGNFPGRFSGRQFSNSRSEMNVSTLELGDSALYLCAGSPSLLGQGVIEQYFGPGTRLTVT.

This chain joins TRBV7-9 and TRBJ1-5; D ambiguous. CDR3 length equals 12 residues. Germline V gene sequence: CDR1 SEHNR, CDR2 FQNEAQ (reference sequence). The V end lost 6 bases, the J end lost 4 bases, and 7 bases lay between the germline ends. DNA for the CDR3: TGTGCCAGCAGGGAAAAGAATCAGCCCCAGCATTTT. It translates to CASREKNQPQHF.

This clonotype was seen many times. The chain employs TRBV2 and TRBJ1-1, with D perhaps matching TRBD1 (6 bases). CDR3 size: 12 residues. From germline, CDR1 is SNHLY and CDR2 FYNNEI. The germline V and J ends were trimmed by 6 bases and 6 bases, with 11 bases remaining between them. CDR3 residues: CASRGGSSEAFF. The DNA for the CDR3 is TGTGCCAGCAGGGGGGGCTCCTCTGAAGCTTTCTTT.

This clonotype has just a few counts. A read error may be the cause here, since a much bigger clone is one base away. This rearrangement joins TRBV29-1 to TRBJ2-7; D may be TRBD1 (6 bases). The CDR3 spans 15 residues. The V gene lost 7 bases and the J gene lost 2 bases, with 21 bases spanning the gap. In germline, CDR1 is SQVTM, CDR2 ANQGSEA. The CDR3, as DNA: TGCAGCGCCAGACAGGATCCTCCGTTCGCCTACGAGCAGTACTTC. As protein: CSARQDPPFAYEQYF.

This chain links TRBV6-1 with TRBJ1-5; D is unresolved. The germline gives CDR1 MNHNS, CDR2 SASEGT. This CDR3 is 15 amino acids long. V was trimmed by 6 bases and J by 6 bases, leaving 18 bases between them. CDR3 residues: CASSVRGSVSQPQHF. The CDR3 bases are TGTGCCAGCAGCGTTCGGGGTTCGGTGAGTCAGCCCCAGCATTTT.

The V gene is TRBV5-4, the J gene TRBJ2-7; 9 bases align to TRBD1. This CDR3 is 16 amino acids long. Trimming at V came to 0 bases and at J to 1 base, leaving 5 bases not matched to a gene. Per germline, CDR1 SGHNT and CDR2 YYREEE (reference sequence). The CDR3 loop is CASSLEQGASSYEQYF. CDR3 DNA: TGTGCCAGCAGCTTGGAACAGGGGGCGTCTTCCTACGAGCAGTACTTC.

This clonotype occurred many times. The chain employs TRBV20-1 and TRBJ1-6, with D tentatively TRBD1 (5 bases). Trimming removed 3 bases at V and 12 bases at J, with 18 bases between. Germline CDR1 is DFQATT and CDR2 is SNEGSKA (reference sequence). The CDR3 extends over 14 amino acids. The DNA of the CDR3 is TGCAGTGCTAGTTCGTGGGGGGGTAGTGAACCCCTCCACTTT. This codes for CSASSWGGSEPLHF.

V and J are TRBV20-1 and TRBJ2-7; D perhaps matches TRBD1 (6 bases). Looked up from germline, CDR1 is DFQATT and CDR2 is SNEGSKA (reference sequence). Between the trimmed V and J ends, which lost 6 bases and 0 bases, there was a span of 21 bases. The CDR3 sequence is 16 residues long. The CDR3 is CSAARGGGISSYEQYF. CDR3 DNA sequence: TGCAGTGCCGCCAGGGGTGGGGGAATAAGCTCCTACGAGCAGTACTTC.

This clonotype was seen only a few times. The chain combines TRBV29-1 with TRBJ1-2; TRBD1 agrees at 7 bases. Trimming at V came to 7 bases and at J to 9 bases, leaving 11 bases not matched to a gene. Germline CDR1 reads SQVTM; CDR2 reads ANQGSEA. This CDR3 is 12 amino acids long. CDR3 loop: CSAERGTDSYTF. Written as DNA, the CDR3 is TGCAGCGCCGAAAGGGGGACAGACAGCTACACCTTC.

As to this clonotype: A junction boundary mismatches the germline segment, possibly from a read error. The chain combines TRBV10-3 with TRBJ1-5, with 7 nucleotides matching TRBD1. From germline, CDR1 is ENHRY and CDR2 SYGVKD. CDR3 length: 16 residues. The CDR3 reads CAVSPWTGQGNQPQHF. The DNA for the CDR3 is TGTGCCGTCAGTCCCTGGACAGGCCAGGGCAATCAGCCCCAGCATTTT.

This clonotype was recorded many times. J is TRBJ2-5 and V is TRBV4-2; D not resolved. V dropped 5 bases and J dropped 1 base, with 11 bases sitting between them. The CDR3 spans 14 residues. The germline V gene encodes CDR1 LGHNA and CDR2 YNFKEQ. In nucleotides, the CDR3 is TGTGCCAGCAGCTTAGATTACGGCCAAGAGACCCAGTACTTC. Amino acid sequence: CASSLDYGQETQYF.

V and J are TRBV6-5 and TRBJ2-5; 10 nucleotides line up with TRBD2. This CDR3 region has 15 residues. V lost 5 bases, J lost 4 bases, and 7 bases stayed unmatched. Germline CDR1 is MNHEY and CDR2 is SVGAGI. The CDR3 loop reads CASSDDLAGVETQYF. CDR3 sequence (DNA): TGTGCCAGCAGTGACGATCTAGCGGGAGTAGAGACCCAGTACTTC.

CDR3 coding DNA: TGTGCCATCTCACGTCCCGGGGACGAGCAGTACTTC. Protein product: CAISRPGDEQYF. The chain is built from TRBV10-3 and TRBJ2-7; the D gene is possibly TRBD2 (5 bases). V lost 8 bases and J 5 bases, leaving 13 bases between the germline ends. The CDR3 has 12 residues. Germline CDR1 is ENHRY and CDR2 is SYGVKD.

This clonotype was picked up a small number of times. The rearrangement links TRBV5-1 to TRBJ2-7; TRBD2 matches at 7 bases. The CDR3 is 16 amino acids. Germline CDR1 is SGHRS and CDR2 is YFSETQ. Losses at the gene ends were 3 bases for V and 4 bases for J; bases not matched to a gene: 13. The CDR3 loop reads CASSWSGGSVVYEQYF. The CDR3, as DNA: TGCGCCAGCAGCTGGTCTGGCGGGAGTGTTGTTTACGAGCAGTACTTC. Combining the CDR3 with reference TRBV5-1 and TRBJ2-7 gives the whole variable domain KAGVTQTPRYLIKTRGQQVTLSCSPISGHRSVSWYQQTPGQGLQFLFEYFSETQRNKGNFPGRFSGRQFSNSRSEMNVSTLELGDSALYLCASSWSGGSVVYEQYFGPGTRLTVT.

The genes are TRBV19 and TRBJ1-1; D gene uncertain. This CDR3 spans 14 amino acids. Germline-derived CDR1 and CDR2 are LNHDA and SQIVND (reference sequence). V lost 4 bases and J 1 base, leaving 10 bases between the germline ends. CDR3 sequence reads: CASSSLKENTEAFF. The CDR3 nucleotides are TGTGCCAGTAGTAGTCTGAAAGAGAACACTGAAGCTTTCTTT.

Only one count was recorded for this clonotype. V gene TRBV20-1 combines with J gene TRBJ1-2; the D gene is possibly TRBD1 (5 bases). The V end lost 6 bases, the J end lost 7 bases, and 18 bases lay between the germline ends. The CDR3 runs to 13 residues. Per germline, CDR1 DFQATT and CDR2 SNEGSKA (reference sequence). In nucleotides, the CDR3 is TGCAGTGCAGCACGGGACGCTCGGATTGGCTACACCTTC. It is translated as CSAARDARIGYTF.

This clonotype has a count of ten or more. The chain combines TRBV6-5 with TRBJ1-1; TRBD1 matches at 7 bases. With 4 bases clipped from V and 8 bases from J, the junction kept 7 bases outside the gene matches. Germline assignment: CDR1 MNHEY and CDR2 SVGAGI. The CDR3 sequence is 13 residues long. The CDR3 reads CASSFSRGREAFF. CDR3 nucleotide sequence: TGTGCCAGCAGTTTTTCGAGGGGGCGGGAAGCTTTCTTT.

DNA for the CDR3: TGTGCCAGCTCACATGGAGCGGGGGCAGAGTATGGCTACACCTTC. Residues: CASSHGAGAEYGYTF. This chain links TRBV18 with TRBJ1-2; D is perhaps TRBD1 (6 bases). The germline V gene encodes CDR1 KGHSH and CDR2 LQKENI. V was pared by 4 bases and J by 5 bases, with 17 bases between. The CDR3 is 15 residues long.